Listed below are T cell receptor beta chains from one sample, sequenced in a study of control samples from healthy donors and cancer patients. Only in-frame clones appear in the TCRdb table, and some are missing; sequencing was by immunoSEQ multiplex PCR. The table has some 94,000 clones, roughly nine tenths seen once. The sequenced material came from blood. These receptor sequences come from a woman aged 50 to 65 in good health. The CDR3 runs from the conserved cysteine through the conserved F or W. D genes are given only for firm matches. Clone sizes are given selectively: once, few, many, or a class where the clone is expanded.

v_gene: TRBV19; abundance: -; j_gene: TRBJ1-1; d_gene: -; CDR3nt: TGTGCCAGTAGTATATTTGGGGATCCTGAAGCTTTCTTT; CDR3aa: CASSIFGDPEAFF
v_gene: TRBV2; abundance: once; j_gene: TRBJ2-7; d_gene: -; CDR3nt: TGTGCCAGCAGTGAAGGACCGGGACGGAACGAGCAGTACTTC; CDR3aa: CASSEGPGRNEQYF
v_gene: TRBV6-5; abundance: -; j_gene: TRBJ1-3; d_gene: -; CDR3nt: TGTGCCAGCAGCTGGAGGGGCGCAGCTGGAAACACCATATATTTT; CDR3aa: CASSWRGAAGNTIYF
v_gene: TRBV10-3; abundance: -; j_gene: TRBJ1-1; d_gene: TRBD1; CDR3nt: TGTGCCGCATCCGGGCCGGGACAGTTCGCTTTCTTT; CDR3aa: CAASGPGQFAFF
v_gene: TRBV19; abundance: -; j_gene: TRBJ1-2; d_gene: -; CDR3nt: TGTGCCAGTAGGCCCATAGGACGGTATGGCTACACCTTC; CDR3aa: CASRPIGRYGYTF
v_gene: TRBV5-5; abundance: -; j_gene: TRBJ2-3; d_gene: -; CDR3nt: TGTGCCAGCAGCTTGGATGGAACAGCGACAGATACGCAGTATTTT; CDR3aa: CASSLDGTATDTQYF
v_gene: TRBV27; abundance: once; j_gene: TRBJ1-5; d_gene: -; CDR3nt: TGTGCCAGCAGTTTTCGGGCGTGGGACAGCAATCAGCCCCAGCATTTT; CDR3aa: CASSFRAWDSNQPQHF
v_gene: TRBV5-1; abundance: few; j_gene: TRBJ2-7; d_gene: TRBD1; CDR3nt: TGCGCCAGCAGCTTCCGGGACAGGGACTACGAGCAGTACTTC; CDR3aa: CASSFRDRDYEQYF
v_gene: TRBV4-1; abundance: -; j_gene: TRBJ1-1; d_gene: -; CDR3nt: TGCGCCAGCAGCCAACTAGGGAGACAGAAGAACACTGAAGCTTTCTTT; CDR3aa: CASSQLGRQKNTEAFF
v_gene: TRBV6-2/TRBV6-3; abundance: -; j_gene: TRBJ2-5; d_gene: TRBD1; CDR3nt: TGTGCCAGCAGTTACCTGGACAGGGAGGAGACCCAGTACTTC; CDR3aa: CASSYLDREETQYF
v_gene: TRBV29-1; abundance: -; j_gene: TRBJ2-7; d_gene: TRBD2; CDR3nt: TGCAGCGTTGGACTAGCGCCAACCTACGAGCAGTACTTC; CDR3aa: CSVGLAPTYEQYF
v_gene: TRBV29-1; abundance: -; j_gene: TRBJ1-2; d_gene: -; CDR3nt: TGCAGCGCTATGGCGTCTTCGAGTTGGGGCTATGGCTACACCTTC; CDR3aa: CSAMASSSWGYGYTF
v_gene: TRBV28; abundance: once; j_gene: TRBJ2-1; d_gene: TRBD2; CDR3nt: TGTGCCAGCAGTGACCCTAGCGGGAGGCACCGAGGTGAGCAGTTCTTC; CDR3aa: CASSDPSGRHRGEQFF
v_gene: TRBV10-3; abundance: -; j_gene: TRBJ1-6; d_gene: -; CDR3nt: TGTGCCATCAGTGAGTCGGAAAGGGGCGAGAATTCACCCCTCCACTTT; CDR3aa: CAISESERGENSPLHF
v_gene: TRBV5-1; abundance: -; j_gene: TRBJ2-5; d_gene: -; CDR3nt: TGCGCCAGCAGTTTACAGGGAGAGACCCAGTACTTC; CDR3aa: CASSLQGETQYF
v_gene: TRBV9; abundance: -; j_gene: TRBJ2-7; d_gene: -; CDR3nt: TGTGCCAGCAGCGTAGATCCACAGTCCTACGAGCAGTACTTC; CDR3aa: CASSVDPQSYEQYF
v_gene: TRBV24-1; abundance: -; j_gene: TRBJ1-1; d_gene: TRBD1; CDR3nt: TGTGCCACCAGCCCAGGGGGAATAAACACTGAAGCTTTCTTT; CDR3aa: CATSPGGINTEAFF
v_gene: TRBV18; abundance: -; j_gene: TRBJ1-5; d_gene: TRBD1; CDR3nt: TGTGCCAGCTCACCGGGACAGGGGTTTCAGCCCCAGCATTTT; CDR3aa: CASSPGQGFQPQHF
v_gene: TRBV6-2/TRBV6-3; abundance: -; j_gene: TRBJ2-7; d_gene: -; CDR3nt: TGTGCCAGCAGCCGCTTGGACGAGCAGTACTTC; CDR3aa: CASSRLDEQYF
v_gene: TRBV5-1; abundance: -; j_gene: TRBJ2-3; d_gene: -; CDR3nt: TGCGCCAGCAGCTTGGGGCAGGGGGGCCCAGATACGCAGTATTTT; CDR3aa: CASSLGQGGPDTQYF
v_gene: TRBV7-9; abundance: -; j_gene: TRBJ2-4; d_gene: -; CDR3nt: TGTGCCAGCAGCTTAGTAAATGGACTGCAGTACTTC; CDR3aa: CASSLVNGLQYF
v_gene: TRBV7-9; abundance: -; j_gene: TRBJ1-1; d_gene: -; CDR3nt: TGTGCCAGCAGCTTAGGGGTCATGAACACTGAAGCTTTCTTT; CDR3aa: CASSLGVMNTEAFF
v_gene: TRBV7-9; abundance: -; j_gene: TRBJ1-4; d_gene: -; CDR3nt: TGTGCCAGCAGTAAGACCGGGACCAAGGAAAAACTGTTTTTT; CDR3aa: CASSKTGTKEKLFF
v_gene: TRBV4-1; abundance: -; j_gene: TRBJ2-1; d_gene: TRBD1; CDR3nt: TGCGCCAGCAGCCAAGTGGACAGGGAGGCGCAGTTCTTC; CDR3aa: CASSQVDREAQFF
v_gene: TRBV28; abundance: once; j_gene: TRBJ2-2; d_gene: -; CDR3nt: TGTGCCAGCAGTGTCAGAAGGGGGATCAACACCGGGGAGCTGTTTTTT; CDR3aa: CASSVRRGINTGELFF
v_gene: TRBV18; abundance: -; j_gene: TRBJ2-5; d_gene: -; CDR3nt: TGTGCCAGCTCCCCGCCGGGGGGCTCGGAGACCCAGTACTTC; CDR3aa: CASSPPGGSETQYF
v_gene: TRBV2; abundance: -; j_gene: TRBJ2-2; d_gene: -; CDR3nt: TGTGCCAGCAGGAGGCAGGGGAACACCGGGGAGCTGTTTTTT; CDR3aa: CASRRQGNTGELFF
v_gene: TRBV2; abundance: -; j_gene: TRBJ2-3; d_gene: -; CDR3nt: TGTGCCAGCAGCCTCGGGACGCAAGATACGCAGTATTTT; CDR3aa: CASSLGTQDTQYF
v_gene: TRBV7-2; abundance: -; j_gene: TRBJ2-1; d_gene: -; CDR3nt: TGTGCCAGCACCTTGACACTCCAGGGAGCCAATGAGCAGTTCTTC; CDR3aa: CASTLTLQGANEQFF
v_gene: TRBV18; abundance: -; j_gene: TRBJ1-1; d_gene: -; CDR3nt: TGTGCCAGCTCAGCCGACACGAACACTGAAGCTTTCTTT; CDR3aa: CASSADTNTEAFF